What follows are 2 T cell receptor beta chains derived from one specimen sequenced in a study of blood T cell repertoires in COVID-19. The repertoire was sequenced with immunoSEQ multiplex PCR; TCRdb's copy has only in-frame clones and lacks some. The repertoire has 180,000 or so clones, 84% of them found once; the top ten carry 7.5%. The source material was PBMCs or T cells enriched from blood (not recorded which). The source is a middle-aged man who had recovered from COVID-19.

The rearrangement links TRBV5-6 to TRBJ1-5; no clear D gene. The CDR3 spans 12 residues. The germline V gene has CDR1 SGHDT and CDR2 YYEEEE. V shed 3 bases and J shed 4 bases, with 5 bases lying between them. The CDR3 DNA follows: TGTGCCAGCAGCTCCCTAAATCAGCCCCAGCATTTT. Its protein is CASSSLNQPQHF. The variable domain in full, with the rest retrieved from reference TRBV5-6 and TRBJ1-5, is DAGVTQSPTHLIKTRGQQVTLRCSPKSGHDTVSWYQQALGQGPQFIFQYYEEEERQRGNFPDRFSGHQFPNYSSELNVNALLLGDSALYLCASSSLNQPQHFGDGTRLSIL.

The sample holds one count of this clone. V and J are TRBV6-1 and TRBJ2-1, with TRBD2 as a possible D gene (5 bases). V lost 2 bases, J lost 10 bases, and 27 bases lay in between. CDR1 and CDR2 from the germline V gene are MNHNS and SASEGT. The CDR3 sequence is 18 residues long. CDR3 nucleotide sequence: TGTGCCAGCAGTGAAAAACCCAGTGGGAGTAGCGATAGGAACGAGCAGTTCTTC. Translated: CASSEKPSGSSDRNEQFF.